This TCR beta chain originates from a study of T cell changes during pregnancy in multiple sclerosis. The data were produced by immunoSEQ multiplex PCR, yet TCRdb's version contains in-frame clones alone and is incomplete. Among about 40,000 clones listed, 80% to 90% were seen once. V dropped 1 base and J dropped 3 bases, with 10 bases sitting between them. This CDR3 is built from 15 residues. Per the germline V gene, CDR1 is SNHLY and CDR2 is FYNNEI. This chain links TRBV2 with TRBJ1-5, with D perhaps matching TRBD1 (6 bases). The TCR originated in a female donor with multiple sclerosis, enrolled in a pregnancy study. The sample was CD4+ T cells from peripheral blood mononuclear cells, taken in the first trimester of pregnancy. Here the CDR3 DNA reads TGTGCCAGCAGTGAAGAATCAGGGGCCAATCAGCCCCAGCATTTT. This sequence encodes CASSEESGANQPQHF.